This T cell receptor beta chain comes out of a study of cytomegalovirus exposure and HLA in healthy donors (TCRdb year 2017). Background on the whole study: An earlier analysis of about 530 of the donors reported 276 Gb of sequence data and 117 million unique TCR beta sequences obtained from approximately 180 million T cells. An earlier analysis of 587 of the donors applied high-throughput TCR beta sequencing to assess whether each TCR beta V gene segment acted as functional or pseudogenic. Along with the approximately 670-subject first cohort, a separate validation cohort of around 110 different subjects was used. A later genetic analysis took genome-wide SNP genotypes for about 55% of the 666 donors and used that subset as a discovery cohort. Every repertoire in the discovery cohort had been generated on one and the same sequencing platform. The number of donors typed differed by locus, with roughly 620-630 for A, B, C, DRB1 and DQB1, more than 500 for DQA1, about 610 for DPA1, and 400 to 490 for DPB1. Among the roughly 400 genotyped donors, under 90% belonged to the genetic ancestry cluster associated with self-reported Caucasian donors. Both class I and class II loci were covered by HLA typing, at four-digit resolution. High-throughput TCR immunosequencing, statistical association of individual TCRs with disease status, and machine learning were combined to predict cytomegalovirus infection status. On average, around 240,000 unique TCR beta nucleotide sequences were sequenced per donor among 398 genotyped donors of the cohort, with about 19% of those sequences being non-productive. Rather than using new phenotypic data, the later analysis identified candidate immune exposures from TCR beta sequences and from how often those sequences occurred across donors. The aim of the study was to test whether cataloging public T cell receptors could identify signatures of past pathogen exposure. Roughly 300 gigabases of sequencing data and 78 million or so unique TCR sequences were included in an early release covering 550 to 800 HLA-typed donors. A later analysis re-analyzed previously published TCR beta repertoires from roughly 600 donors and added high-resolution HLA genotyping to study TCR occurrence patterns. Donor age, sex, ethnicity and CMV serostatus were collected together with the repertoire data. About five DR-DQ haplotypes were handled as single units for association and clustering because linkage in the cohort was strong. The study used immunosequencing to profile the T cell repertoires of several hundred subjects and linked those repertoires to cytomegalovirus serostatus.

The library was obtained by the immunoSEQ multiplex PCR assay. For the multiplex PCR, a mixture combining 60 forward primers for TCR Vbeta segments and 13 reverse primers for TCR Jbeta segments was used. Amplification of the CDR3 region of rearranged TCR beta genes was performed with a multiplex PCR assay on genomic DNA. Amplified TCR beta libraries were sequenced as 87-base-pair reads on the Illumina HiSeq System. In the source study's methods: A later analysis tallied roughly 80 million unique TCR beta chains across the roughly 610 repertoires, and approximately 9.9 million of those chains were shared by two or more donors. Raw reads were error-corrected and collapsed into unique sequences with a nearest-neighbor algorithm that merged closely related sequences to remove PCR and sequencing errors. CDR3 sequences were aligned to IMGT reference sequences to assign V, D and J gene segments. For a sequence to be retained, a match of at least six nucleotides was required to both a V gene segment and a J gene segment. A rearrangement counted as productive if the CDR3 had no stop codons and remained in frame with V and J, and every other rearrangement counted as non-productive. Following IMGT convention, CDR3 was defined as the stretch from the second conserved V-encoded cysteine up to the conserved J-encoded phenylalanine. In an earlier analysis of around 640 of the donors, sequences lacking an unambiguous match to a single V gene segment were excluded. An earlier analysis of roughly 590 of the donors called V segments functional above 56.7% productive rearrangements and segregating when the between-donor standard deviation exceeded 5%. To diagnose cytomegalovirus status from the catalog of TCR beta chain sequences, a statistical classification framework was built. In a later analysis, TCR nucleotide sequences were compared against IMGT/GENE-DB human TR gene sequences so that V and J genes could be assigned. The TCRdist pipeline was used in a later analysis to assign CDR3 sequences and most-parsimonious VDJ recombination scenarios. In a later analysis, each TCR beta chain was defined by its CDR3 amino acid sequence together with its V-gene family, and reads without a unique V-gene family were excluded. To address suspected cross-contamination and a sequencing artifact, a later analysis removed a few hundred highly shared, low-generation-probability nucleotide sequences. In a later analysis, a clonal expansion index was calculated for each public chain from normalized within-repertoire ranks of inferred template counts. A later analysis computed generation probabilities with a VDJ recombination model fitted to out-of-frame rearrangements, and checked the results against IGoR. Hypergeometric tests were used in a later analysis to score TCR-TCR, TCR-HLA and TCR-CMV co-occurrence, with a repertoire-size bias correction applied to the TCR pairs. To estimate false discovery rates, a later analysis permuted the HLA or CMV assignments 20 times. In a later analysis, co-occurring TCRs were grouped using DBSCAN, with TCRdist sequence similarity added in when clustering inside HLA-allele-positive subsets. Repertoires with fewer than 30,000 or more than 120,000 public chains were left out of co-occurrence clustering, as were four to six repertoires with anomalous nucleotide sharing. The clones in this table, taken by TCRdb from immuneACCESS, are in-frame only. Not every clone is retained; where verified, under half of the shortfall comes from an unresolved V gene, and the cause of the rest is unknown. V, J and clone size are those of that table, while D and trimming were read from the DNA. Recorded for this sample are around 120,000 clones; 65% to 80% of them occurred a single time. Around 0.92% of the sample is taken by the ten largest.

Overall study results and their limits: In vitro tests confirmed that a few of the cytomegalovirus-associated TCR beta chains recognize cytomegalovirus antigens. Because HLA typing was unavailable for some donors at each locus, only the typed subset was used in association tests. Broadly in line with IMGT annotations, most TCR beta V segments showed up in productive rearrangements about 87% or about 30% of the time in an earlier analysis of several hundred of the donors. For the cohort, immune exposure information was limited to CMV serostatus. The authors suggested that the approach could potentially be generalized to other disease states and immunological phenotypes. In a later analysis, most CMV-associated TCR beta chains were found to appear HLA-restricted, with HLA associations seemingly driven largely by CMV exposure. A later analysis found that HLA-associated TCR beta chains were more clonally expanded and had lower generation probabilities than equally common non-associated chains. An association between a missense DCLRE1C variant and V-gene and J-gene trimming of TCR beta chains was found in a later genetic analysis and replicated in an independent cohort. Most TCR sequences were observed very rarely across donors, whereas some public TCRs were present in many individuals. According to a later genetic analysis, donors in an Asian-associated ancestry cluster had fewer N-insertions in productive TCRs than the approximately 610-donor mean. A further reported finding was that TCR beta sequences accurately predicted the HLA-A and HLA-B alleles for most subjects in the first cohort. According to a later analysis, parvovirus B19, influenza, CMV and Epstein-Barr virus appeared linked to several top co-occurrence clusters. Linkage disequilibrium might explain the correlated functional status among segregating V segments, but an unknown experimental factor could not be ruled out. The 87-base-pair reads could not distinguish some IMGT-functional V segments, including TRBV6-2 and TRBV6-3, so those segments were excluded. Strong co-occurrence of HLA alleles, especially DR and DQ, made assigning TCR associations to individual alleles difficult. In both the original and validation cohorts, the classifier was reported to diagnose cytomegalovirus status with high specificity and sensitivity. The sequencing pipeline was judged likely to have produced a cluster of highly shared sequence variants as a technical artifact. At a false discovery rate of 0.05, a later analysis linked under 20,000 TCR beta sequences to specific HLA alleles. The study gave a list of some 150 TCR beta chains associated with cytomegalovirus. Only TCR beta chains were sequenced in this cohort, and the absence of alpha or paired-chain data limited detectable features. The presence/absence analyses assumed that sequencing depth was roughly uniform across donors, and that assumption may not be true. In a later analysis, the rate of TCR association differed among HLA loci, with DRB1 alleles having the most associated TCRs and HLA-C alleles having the fewest. Because counts were too low, some 17 rarely observed V segments, including chromosome 9 orphons, were excluded from the earlier analysis of under 650 of the donors.

The CDR3 numbers 17 residues from cysteine through phenylalanine. Only the CDR3 DNA is retained, 51 bases long and in frame from the first base. CDR1 and CDR2, looked up from the germline V gene (reference sequence), are SEHNR and FQNEAQ. The cohort consisted of some 730 healthy bone marrow donors. At the time of sampling, every cohort member was nominally healthy, though immune exposures that went unrecorded were likely present. CMV serostatus was positive for almost 300 and negative for about 55% of the roughly 670 cohort members, and was not recorded for this donor. A peripheral blood sample was collected from each donor, and TCR beta sequencing was performed on peripheral blood mononuclear cells. The Qiagen DNeasy Blood Extraction Kit was used to extract genomic DNA from the blood cell samples. Concerning this clone: Its cognate antigen has yet to be identified. The junction differs from germline at one of its ends, possibly a read error.

What was sequenced was PBMCs. This sequence uses TRBV7-9 and TRBJ1-4, and 7 junctional nucleotides match TRBD1. The source is a human donor in good health. Here the CDR3 is given as CSSRIGTEYATNEKLFF. The DNA reads TGTTCCAGCAGGATTGGGACAGAGTATGCAACTAATGAAAAACTGTTTTTT.